This T cell receptor beta chain was sequenced during a study of blood T cell repertoires in COVID-19. In the study overall: The samples span acute and convalescent COVID-19 from the United States, Italy and Spain. PBMCs, B-cell-depleted T cells, or T cells provided the cDNA or gDNA that made up the material.

Generated by immunoSEQ multiplex PCR, the TCRdb table keeps only in-frame clones and is missing some. The sample consists of 93,000 or so clones, nearly 90% of them appearing once. There are 13 residues in the CDR3. The ends were cut back, 4 bases at V and 8 bases at J, with 13 bases in the middle. Germline assignment: CDR1 SGHRS and CDR2 YFSETQ. V gene TRBV5-1 combines with J gene TRBJ2-1; D might be TRBD2 (6 bases). Sequences were obtained from peripheral blood. This clonotype was sampled from a man aged 50 to 60 in a cohort sampled during active COVID-19. The CDR3 DNA reads TGCGCCAGCAGCCCCCGTCCGGGGGATGAGCAGTTCTTC. Encoded protein: CASSPRPGDEQFF.